This TCR beta chain was obtained from a study of T cells in narcolepsy (dated by TCRdb to between 2017 and 2018). As for the study more broadly: Healthy control donors were enrolled in the study alongside patients who had narcolepsy type 1 or type 2 (NT1, NT2). Autoreactive T cells targeting hypocretin neuron self-antigens (hypocretin, TRIB2) were sought in narcolepsy patients, and TCR Vbeta sequencing was used to track clonotypes in blood and CSF. What the authors observed across the whole study: According to the report, autoreactive clonotypes were detected serially in the blood of the same patients and of different patients, but not in healthy controls. HCRT-specific and TRIB2-specific autoreactive clonotypes were highlighted in plots that compared CD4+ T cell clonotypes in CSF versus blood from the same patient.

V and J lose 7 bases and 0 bases, and a span of 13 bases separates them. The CDR3 covers 14 residues, taking in both the cysteine and the phenylalanine. Only the CDR3 portion is preserved as DNA: 42 bases, with reading frame beginning at the first base. Based on the germline V gene, the CDR1 and CDR2 sequences are MNHNS and SASEGT. Memory CD8+ T cells were sorted ex vivo from patient blood for TCR Vbeta sequencing and comparison with CSF CD8+ T cells. Remarks on this clone: Its antigen specificity is not known. Nothing much larger sits one base from this clone, and base qualities are not available.

The library relied on the immunoSEQ multiplex PCR assay. What TCRdb holds here is the immuneACCESS table cut down to in-frame rearrangements. Part of the clones is not present; checked against another copy, under half of the missing clones reflect an unresolved V gene, and the others are unexplained. Within this sample are about 18,000 clones, with 55% to 80% of them counted one time only. 13% to 15% of the sample rests with the top ten. The chain joins TRBV6-1 to TRBJ2-7, and perhaps TRBD2 as D gene, on 5 matching bases. This receptor was taken from a human donor with narcolepsy. What was sequenced was CD45RA- memory CD8+ T cells from PBMCs. The sample's cell subset or site, from its label and the paper: memory T cells sorted ex vivo from peripheral blood. The sequenced DNA: TGTGCCAGCAACCAATTGGGGAGCTCCTACGAGCAGTACTTC. This translates into CASNQLGSSYEQYF.